A selection of T cell receptor beta chains follows, all from one sample in a study of cytomegalovirus exposure and HLA in healthy donors. Assay: immunoSEQ multiplex PCR; the TCRdb copy retains only in-frame clones and omits some. This sample has roughly 150,000 clones, with roughly 85% found just once. The sequenced material came from PBMCs. The source of these receptors is a boy younger than 10 in good health and CMV-seronegative. Each CDR3 is given with its conserved first and last residue. A D gene is named only where the DNA matches it firmly. Clone size is stated in some rows and not others, as once, few, many or a class when expanded.

j_call,d_call,clone_size,cdr3_length,v_call,cdr3_nt,cdr3_aa
TRBJ2-7,TRBD2,NA,16,TRBV28,TGTGCCAGCAGTAAATCTAGCGGCTCCCCGGACTACGAGCAGTACTTC,CASSKSSGSPDYEQYF
TRBJ2-1,TRBD2,few,15,TRBV27,TGTGCCAGCCACAGGGGGACTAGCGTGTACAATGAGCAGTTCTTC,CASHRGTSVYNEQFF
TRBJ2-7,NA,NA,11,TRBV11-3,TGTGCCAGCAGCTCCGGCTACGAGCAGTACTTC,CASSSGYEQYF
TRBJ1-4,TRBD1,NA,21,TRBV15,TGTGCCACCAGCAGAGATCTCGTGGGACAGGGGGCTGGGTTGCCTAATGAAAAACTGTTTTTT,CATSRDLVGQGAGLPNEKLFF
TRBJ2-7,NA,NA,17,TRBV6-1,TGTGCCAGCAGTGAGGCGACAGCCATGCCTAGCTCCTACGAGCAGTACTTC,CASSEATAMPSSYEQYF
TRBJ2-4,NA,NA,13,TRBV30,TGTGCCTGGAGTGTGGCAGGGGGGAACATTCAGTACTTC,CAWSVAGGNIQYF
TRBJ1-6,NA,NA,13,TRBV30,TGTGCCTGGGAAATTCTTTCGGGTTCACCCCTCCACTTT,CAWEILSGSPLHF
TRBJ1-4,NA,NA,15,TRBV19,TGTGCCAGTAGTATAAAGGGGTCGACCTATGAAAAACTGTTTTTT,CASSIKGSTYEKLFF
TRBJ2-3,TRBD2,few,18,TRBV6-1,TGTGCCAGCAGTGAAGCCTCGGTTGGTAGCGGGAGTACAGATACGCAGTATTTT,CASSEASVGSGSTDTQYF
TRBJ1-5,NA,NA,14,TRBV2,TGTGCCAGCAGTGAGGGGGGAGGGGCTTCGGCCCAGCATTTT,CASSEGGGASAQHF
TRBJ1-5,TRBD1,NA,16,TRBV2,TGTGCCAGCAGGTCCGGGACAGAAATTAGCAATCAGCCCCAGCATTTT,CASRSGTEISNQPQHF
TRBJ2-5,NA,NA,16,TRBV9,TGTGCCAGCAGCGCGGCTAGCGGAGGGAGGGGGGAGACCCAGTACTTC,CASSAASGGRGETQYF
TRBJ2-7,NA,NA,14,TRBV11-2,TGTGCCAGCAGCCTACCAGCGAGGTTCAACGAGCAGTACTTC,CASSLPARFNEQYF
TRBJ1-2,NA,NA,13,TRBV28,TGTGCCAGCAGCCGAACCTCCCAGCGGGGCTACACCTTC,CASSRTSQRGYTF
TRBJ2-3,NA,NA,13,TRBV19,TGTGCCAGTAGGGGTAGCGCTACAGATACGCAGTATTTT,CASRGSATDTQYF
TRBJ2-1,TRBD2,NA,15,TRBV6-6,TGTGCCAGCAGCGCTAGCGGGGAGAGGAACAATGAGCAGTTCTTC,CASSASGERNNEQFF
TRBJ2-6,TRBD2,once,20,TRBV4-2,TGTGCCAGCAGCCAAGGCGGGACTAGCGGGGCGAAATCTGGGGCCAACGTCCTGACTTTC,CASSQGGTSGAKSGANVLTF
TRBJ2-3,NA,NA,15,TRBV6-6,TGTGCCAGCAGTCAAGAGGATCTTCGGACAGATACGCAGTATTTT,CASSQEDLRTDTQYF
TRBJ2-5,NA,NA,14,TRBV30,TGTGCCTGGAGTGTACATCTGGTTCAAGAGACCCAGTACTTC,CAWSVHLVQETQYF
TRBJ2-7,NA,once,13,TRBV19,TGTGCCAGTAGTATAGTGGCGGGTTATGAGCAGTACTTC,CASSIVAGYEQYF
TRBJ1-1,TRBD1,few,11,TRBV28,TGTGCCAGCCTCAGGGGGACTGAAGCTTTCTTT,CASLRGTEAFF
TRBJ2-1,TRBD1,NA,18,TRBV28,TGTGCCAGCAGTTCCGGGAGTAGTTTGACAGGGGCCTACAATGAGCAGTTCTTC,CASSSGSSLTGAYNEQFF
TRBJ2-1,TRBD2,NA,15,TRBV30,TGTGCCTGGAGAGCTGGACTAGCGAGGTACAATGAGCAGTTCTTC,CAWRAGLARYNEQFF
TRBJ1-1,NA,NA,14,TRBV5-1,TGCGCCAGCAGCTTGGCTCTGGCGAACACTGAAGCTTTCTTT,CASSLALANTEAFF
TRBJ2-2,NA,NA,15,TRBV19,TGTGCCAGTAGTATCGTGGGGGCGAGGACCGGGGAGCTGTTTTTT,CASSIVGARTGELFF
TRBJ2-7,TRBD2,once,18,TRBV10-3,TGTGCCATCAGTGGACCACTAGCGGGAGGGCCTTCGTCCTACGAGCAGTACTTC,CAISGPLAGGPSSYEQYF
TRBJ2-7,NA,NA,14,TRBV7-9,TGTGCCAGCAGCTTAGTAGTTTCCTCCTACGAGCAGTACTTC,CASSLVVSSYEQYF
TRBJ2-7,NA,NA,14,TRBV9,TGTGCCAGCAGCGTAGGGGGGGACTCCTACGAGCAGTACTTC,CASSVGGDSYEQYF
TRBJ2-1,NA,NA,13,TRBV19,TGTGCCAGTAGTATTAGTGCCTACAATGAGCAGTTCTTC,CASSISAYNEQFF
TRBJ2-6,NA,NA,15,TRBV19,TGTGCCAGTAGCAATAGGGGCTCTGGGGCCAACGTCCTGACTTTC,CASSNRGSGANVLTF
TRBJ2-5,NA,NA,12,TRBV6-6,TGTGCCTCCGGAGCAGAGGAAGAGACCCAGTACTTC,CASGAEEETQYF
TRBJ2-2,NA,once,15,TRBV5-1,TGCGCCACCTGCCAGGGGATTGGGCTCACCGGGGAGCTGTTTTTT,CATCQGIGLTGELFF
TRBJ2-5,NA,NA,13,TRBV28,TGTGCCAGCAGTTTGGGGGGAGAAGAGACCCAGTACTTC,CASSLGGEETQYF